The rows below give T cell receptor beta chains drawn from one sample of a study of T cell changes during pregnancy in multiple sclerosis. Sequenced by immunoSEQ multiplex PCR; TCRdb stores in-frame clones only, minus some. The table has about 39,000 clones, around nine tenths seen once. Sample: CD8+ T cells from peripheral blood mononuclear cells, taken in the first trimester of pregnancy. The source is a female donor with multiple sclerosis, enrolled in a pregnancy study. CDR3s include the opening cysteine and the closing phenylalanine or tryptophan. The D gene is left open where the match is weak. For some rows the clone size is stated as once, few or many, or as a class when expanded; others skip it.

V gene: TRBV7-8; D gene: .; J gene: TRBJ2-7; clone size: .; CDR3 DNA: TGTGCCAGCGGGGTAGGAGGCGGATCCCGTTCCTACGAGCAGTACTTC; CDR3 protein: CASGVGGGSRSYEQYF
V gene: TRBV6-4; D gene: TRBD2; J gene: TRBJ2-3; clone size: once; CDR3 DNA: TGTGCCAGCAGTGACTCTAGCGGGGACCCCACAGATACGCAGTATTTT; CDR3 protein: CASSDSSGDPTDTQYF
V gene: TRBV6-1; D gene: .; J gene: TRBJ2-1; clone size: .; CDR3 DNA: TGTGCCAGCAGTGACGACATAGGGGTTAATCGGGACAATGAGCAGTTCTTC; CDR3 protein: CASSDDIGVNRDNEQFF
V gene: TRBV7-9; D gene: .; J gene: TRBJ1-2; clone size: few; CDR3 DNA: TGTGCCAGCAGCTTAGCGGGGGCCGGGTATGGCTACACCTTC; CDR3 protein: CASSLAGAGYGYTF
V gene: TRBV7-9; D gene: .; J gene: TRBJ2-2; clone size: .; CDR3 DNA: TGTGCCAGCAGCTACTCGGGGGGCGCGAACACCGGGGAGCTGTTTTTT; CDR3 protein: CASSYSGGANTGELFF
V gene: TRBV4-3; D gene: .; J gene: TRBJ2-7; clone size: .; CDR3 DNA: TGCGCCAGCAGCCAAGATGGAATCGGGGGAAAAGACGAGCAGTACTTC; CDR3 protein: CASSQDGIGGKDEQYF
V gene: TRBV7-6; D gene: .; J gene: TRBJ1-1; clone size: .; CDR3 DNA: TGTGCCAGCAGCTGGGGACAACCGAACACTGAAGCTTTCTTT; CDR3 protein: CASSWGQPNTEAFF
V gene: TRBV4-3; D gene: TRBD1; J gene: TRBJ1-1; clone size: .; CDR3 DNA: TGCGCCAGCAGCCGACCGGGACAGGGAGTTTTAGAAGCTTTCTTT; CDR3 protein: CASSRPGQGVLEAFF
V gene: TRBV4-2; D gene: .; J gene: TRBJ1-1; clone size: few; CDR3 DNA: TGTGCCAGTGACACGTTAGGAACTGAAGCTTTCTTT; CDR3 protein: CASDTLGTEAFF
V gene: TRBV2; D gene: .; J gene: TRBJ1-1; clone size: .; CDR3 DNA: TGTGCCGGGATGAAGGGGATGAACACTGAAGCTTTCTTT; CDR3 protein: CAGMKGMNTEAFF
V gene: TRBV18; D gene: TRBD1; J gene: TRBJ1-2; clone size: .; CDR3 DNA: TGTGCCAGCTCACCACCCCCCGGACAGGGGGCGCCCCCCGAGGGCTACACCTTC; CDR3 protein: CASSPPPGQGAPPEGYTF
V gene: TRBV27; D gene: TRBD2; J gene: TRBJ2-1; clone size: .; CDR3 DNA: TGTGCCAGCAGTCTCAGCGGGGGGGCCAATGAGCAGTTCTTC; CDR3 protein: CASSLSGGANEQFF
V gene: TRBV7-9; D gene: TRBD1; J gene: TRBJ1-2; clone size: .; CDR3 DNA: TGTGCCAGCAGCTTAGGGTCCACGGACAGGGCCTATGGCTACACCTTC; CDR3 protein: CASSLGSTDRAYGYTF
V gene: TRBV21-1; D gene: .; J gene: TRBJ2-7; clone size: .; CDR3 DNA: TGTGCCAGCAGCAGGACAGGGGGTTCCTACGAGCAGTACTTC; CDR3 protein: CASSRTGGSYEQYF
V gene: TRBV5-4; D gene: TRBD2; J gene: TRBJ2-1; clone size: .; CDR3 DNA: TGTGCCAGCAGTTTCGCACCCGCTGGAGCGGGGGGTTTGAATGAGCAGTTCTTC; CDR3 protein: CASSFAPAGAGGLNEQFF
V gene: TRBV7-6; D gene: TRBD2; J gene: TRBJ2-3; clone size: .; CDR3 DNA: TGTGCCAGCAGCCCCTTCCCTAGCGGGGCTAGCACAGATACGCAGTATTTT; CDR3 protein: CASSPFPSGASTDTQYF
V gene: TRBV6-5; D gene: TRBD1; J gene: TRBJ1-2; clone size: .; CDR3 DNA: TGTGCCAGCAGTTACACTTCGGACAGGGGAAGTTATGGCTACACCTTC; CDR3 protein: CASSYTSDRGSYGYTF
V gene: TRBV6-4; D gene: TRBD1; J gene: TRBJ2-1; clone size: .; CDR3 DNA: TGTGCCAGCAGTGGGGCCCCGGGACAGGGGTCAAATGAGCAGTTCTTC; CDR3 protein: CASSGAPGQGSNEQFF
V gene: TRBV6-4; D gene: TRBD2; J gene: TRBJ2-2; clone size: .; CDR3 DNA: TGTGCCAGCAGTGCGCGGGGGGGCGTCGGGGAGCTGTTTTTT; CDR3 protein: CASSARGGVGELFF
V gene: TRBV4-2; D gene: TRBD1; J gene: TRBJ2-7; clone size: .; CDR3 DNA: TGTGCCAGCAGCCAAGCTTGGACAGGGAACTACGAGCAGTACTTC; CDR3 protein: CASSQAWTGNYEQYF
V gene: TRBV4-1; D gene: TRBD1; J gene: TRBJ1-4; clone size: .; CDR3 DNA: TGCGCCAGCAGCTATCGACAGGGGGTCGGGGAAAAACTGTTTTTT; CDR3 protein: CASSYRQGVGEKLFF
V gene: TRBV2; D gene: .; J gene: TRBJ1-2; clone size: .; CDR3 DNA: TGTGCCAGCACAGGGATCGGTGGCTACACCTTC; CDR3 protein: CASTGIGGYTF
V gene: TRBV13; D gene: .; J gene: TRBJ1-5; clone size: .; CDR3 DNA: TGTGCCAGCAGCTTTGGCAGGGGAGCGGGACAGCCCCAGCATTTT; CDR3 protein: CASSFGRGAGQPQHF
V gene: TRBV10-3; D gene: .; J gene: TRBJ1-6; clone size: .; CDR3 DNA: TGTGCCATCAGTGCACGGGGGGGCTCTTCACCCCTCCACTTT; CDR3 protein: CAISARGGSSPLHF
V gene: TRBV29-1; D gene: TRBD2; J gene: TRBJ2-5; clone size: .; CDR3 DNA: TGCAGCGTTGAGCCCTCTAGCGGGGGGCACCAAGAGACCCAGTACTTC; CDR3 protein: CSVEPSSGGHQETQYF
V gene: TRBV9; D gene: TRBD2; J gene: TRBJ2-1; clone size: .; CDR3 DNA: TGTGCCAGCAGCGTAGCCTCCCTAGCGGGGGCCTACAATGAGCAGTTCTTC; CDR3 protein: CASSVASLAGAYNEQFF
V gene: TRBV19; D gene: .; J gene: TRBJ1-2; clone size: .; CDR3 DNA: TGTGCCAGTAGGCTACAGGGCTGGGGCTACACCTTC; CDR3 protein: CASRLQGWGYTF
V gene: TRBV7-9; D gene: .; J gene: TRBJ2-5; clone size: .; CDR3 DNA: TGTGCCAGCACCGAAAACTTTCAAGAGACCCAGTACTTC; CDR3 protein: CASTENFQETQYF
V gene: TRBV27; D gene: .; J gene: TRBJ1-2; clone size: .; CDR3 DNA: TGTGCCAGCAGTTTCCGACCGGCAGGGTGGGGCTACACCTTC; CDR3 protein: CASSFRPAGWGYTF
V gene: TRBV13; D gene: TRBD2; J gene: TRBJ2-1; clone size: .; CDR3 DNA: TGTGCCATCTACGGGGGGGACGACTACAATGAGCAGTTCTTC; CDR3 protein: CAIYGGDDYNEQFF
V gene: TRBV11-3; D gene: TRBD2; J gene: TRBJ2-7; clone size: .; CDR3 DNA: TGTGCCAGCAGCCCCGGGGAGGGGCCACCCTACGAGCAGTACTTC; CDR3 protein: CASSPGEGPPYEQYF
V gene: TRBV9; D gene: .; J gene: TRBJ2-7; clone size: .; CDR3 DNA: TGTGCCAGCAGCGCAGGGACTCCCTCCTACGAGCAGTACTTC; CDR3 protein: CASSAGTPSYEQYF
V gene: TRBV19; D gene: .; J gene: TRBJ2-1; clone size: .; CDR3 DNA: TGTGCCAGTAGTAGGGGTATGGCGGGGTCGGATGAGCAGTTCTTC; CDR3 protein: CASSRGMAGSDEQFF
V gene: TRBV4-2; D gene: TRBD2; J gene: TRBJ2-3; clone size: .; CDR3 DNA: TGTGCCAGCAGCGCAACTAGCGGGGGGGCAGATACGCAGTATTTT; CDR3 protein: CASSATSGGADTQYF
V gene: TRBV23-1; D gene: TRBD1; J gene: TRBJ2-7; clone size: .; CDR3 DNA: TGCGCCAGCAGCCCCGTCCGGGACAGGGTAAACGAGCAGTACTTC; CDR3 protein: CASSPVRDRVNEQYF